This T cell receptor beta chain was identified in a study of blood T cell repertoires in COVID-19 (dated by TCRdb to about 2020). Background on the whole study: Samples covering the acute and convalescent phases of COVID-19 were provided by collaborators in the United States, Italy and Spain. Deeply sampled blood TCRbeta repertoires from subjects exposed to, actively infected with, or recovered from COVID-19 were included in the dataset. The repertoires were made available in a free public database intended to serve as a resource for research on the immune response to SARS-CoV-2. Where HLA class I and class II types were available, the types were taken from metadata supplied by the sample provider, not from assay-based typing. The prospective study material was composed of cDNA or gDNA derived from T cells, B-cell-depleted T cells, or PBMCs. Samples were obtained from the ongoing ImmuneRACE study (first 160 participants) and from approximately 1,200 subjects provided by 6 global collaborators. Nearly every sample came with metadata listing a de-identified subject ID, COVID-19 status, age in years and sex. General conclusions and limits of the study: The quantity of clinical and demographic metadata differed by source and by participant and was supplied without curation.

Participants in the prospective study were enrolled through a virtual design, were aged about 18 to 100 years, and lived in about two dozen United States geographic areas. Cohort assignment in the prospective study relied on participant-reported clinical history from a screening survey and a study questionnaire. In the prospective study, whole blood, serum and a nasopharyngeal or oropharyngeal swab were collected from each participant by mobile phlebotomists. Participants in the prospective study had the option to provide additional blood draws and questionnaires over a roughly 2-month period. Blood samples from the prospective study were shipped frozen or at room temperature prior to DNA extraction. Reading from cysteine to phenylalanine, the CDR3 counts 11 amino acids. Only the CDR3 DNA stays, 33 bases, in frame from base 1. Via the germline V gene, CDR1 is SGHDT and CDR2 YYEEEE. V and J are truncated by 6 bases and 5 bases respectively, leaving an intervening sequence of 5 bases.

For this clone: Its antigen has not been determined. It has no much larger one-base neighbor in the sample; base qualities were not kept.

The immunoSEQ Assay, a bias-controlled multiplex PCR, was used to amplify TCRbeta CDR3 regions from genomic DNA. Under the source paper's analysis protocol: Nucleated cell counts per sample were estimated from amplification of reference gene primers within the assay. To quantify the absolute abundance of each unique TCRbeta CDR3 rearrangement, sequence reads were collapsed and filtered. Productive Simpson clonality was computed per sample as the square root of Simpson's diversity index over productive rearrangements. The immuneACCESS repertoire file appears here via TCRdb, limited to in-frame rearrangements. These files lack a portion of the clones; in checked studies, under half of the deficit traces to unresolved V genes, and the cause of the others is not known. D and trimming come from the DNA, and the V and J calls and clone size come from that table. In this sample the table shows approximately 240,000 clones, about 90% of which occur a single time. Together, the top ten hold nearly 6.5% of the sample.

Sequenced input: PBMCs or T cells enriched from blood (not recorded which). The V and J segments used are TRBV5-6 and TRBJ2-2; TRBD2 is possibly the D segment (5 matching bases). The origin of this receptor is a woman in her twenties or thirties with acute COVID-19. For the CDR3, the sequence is CASTGTGELFF. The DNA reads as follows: TGTGCCAGCACGGGAACCGGGGAGCTGTTTTTT. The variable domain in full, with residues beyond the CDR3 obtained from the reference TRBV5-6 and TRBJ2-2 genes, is DAGVTQSPTHLIKTRGQQVTLRCSPKSGHDTVSWYQQALGQGPQFIFQYYEEEERQRGNFPDRFSGHQFPNYSSELNVNALLLGDSALYLCASTGTGELFFGEGSRLTVL.